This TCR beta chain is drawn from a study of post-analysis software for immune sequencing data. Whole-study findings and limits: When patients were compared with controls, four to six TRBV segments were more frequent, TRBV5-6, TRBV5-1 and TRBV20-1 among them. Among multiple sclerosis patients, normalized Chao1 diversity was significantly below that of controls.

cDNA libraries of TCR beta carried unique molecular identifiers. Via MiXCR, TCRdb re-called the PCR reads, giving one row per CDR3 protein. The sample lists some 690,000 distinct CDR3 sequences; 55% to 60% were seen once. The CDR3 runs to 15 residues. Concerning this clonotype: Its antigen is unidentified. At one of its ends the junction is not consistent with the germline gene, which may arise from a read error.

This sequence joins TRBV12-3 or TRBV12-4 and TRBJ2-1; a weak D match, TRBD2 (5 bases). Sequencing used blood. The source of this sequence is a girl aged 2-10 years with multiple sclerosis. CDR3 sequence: CAGSRQRTGEIRQFF. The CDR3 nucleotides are TGTGCCGGCAGCCGGCAAAGGACTGGCGAAATTAGGCAGTTCTTC.